A single sample gave rise to the 9 T cell receptor beta chains below, sequenced in a study of cytomegalovirus exposure and HLA in healthy donors. Only in-frame clones appear in the TCRdb table, and some are missing; sequencing was by immunoSEQ multiplex PCR. The profile shows over 100,000 clones, roughly nine tenths of them singletons. Sample: PBMCs. The receptors were sampled from a woman under 30 in good health and CMV-seronegative.

The chain is built from TRBV27 and TRBJ2-1; TRBD2 aligns across 9 bases. Germline lookup yields CDR1 MNHEY and CDR2 SMNVEV (reference sequence). This CDR3 is 15 amino acids long. V lost 5 bases and J lost 10; bases outside the gene matches: 12. Here the CDR3 reads CASSVGGGAYIEQFF. The CDR3 DNA reads TGTGCCAGCAGTGTAGGCGGGGGGGCGTACATCGAGCAGTTCTTC.

This clone was seen just once. This chain connects TRBV7-9 to TRBJ1-1; 8 bases agree with TRBD1. The CDR3 sequence is 17 residues long. Germline V gives CDR1 SEHNR, CDR2 FQNEAQ (reference sequence). V trimming: 5 bases; J trimming: 0 bases; junction bases outside the gene matches: 11. The CDR3 bases are TGTGCCAGCAGCCCACAAAATCGACAGGGGTTGAACACTGAAGCTTTCTTT. Amino acids: CASSPQNRQGLNTEAFF.

The chain carries TRBV5-1 and TRBJ1-1, with 7 bases matching TRBD1. From germline, CDR1 is SGHRS and CDR2 YFSETQ. Trimming took 4 bases from V and 1 from J; bases not matched to a gene: 4. There are 14 residues in the CDR3. CDR3 sequence reads: CASSVGQQNTEAFF. CDR3 bases: TGCGCCAGCAGCGTGGGACAGCAGAACACTGAAGCTTTCTTT.

This chain joins TRBV2 and TRBJ1-5; TRBD1 matches 9 bases. Germline V gives CDR1 SNHLY, CDR2 FYNNEI. The CDR3 extends over 14 amino acids. J lost 6 bases, V lost 2 bases, and 2 bases had no gene match. CDR3 in DNA: TGTGCCAGCAGTGAAACAGGGGGCTTTCAGCCCCAGCATTTT. Translated, it gives CASSETGGFQPQHF.

The rearrangement joins TRBV18 to TRBJ2-1; D possibly corresponds to TRBD1 (5 bases). CDR1 is KGHSH and CDR2 is LQKENI in the germline V gene. Deletions cut 4 bases from V and 5 bases from J, with 9 bases between. The CDR3 is 13 residues long. CDR3 sequence reads: CASSQGNNNEQFF. DNA for the CDR3: TGTGCCAGCTCACAGGGGAATAACAATGAGCAGTTCTTC.

The V call is TRBV14, the J call TRBJ2-7; D gene uncertain. Germline CDR1 and CDR2: SGHDN and FVKESK. This CDR3 region has 13 residues. The V gene lost 2 bases and the J gene lost 8 bases, with 13 bases spanning the gap. The chain's CDR3 is CASSQNFLQQQYF. The CDR3 DNA sequence: TGTGCCAGCAGCCAAAATTTTCTACAGCAGCAGTACTTC.

The chain couples TRBV5-4 to TRBJ1-3; D remains unclear. CDR3 length: 12 residues. The germline V and J ends were trimmed by 1 base and 4 bases, with 3 bases remaining between them. Germline V gene lookup returns CDR1 SGHNT and CDR2 YYREEE (reference sequence). The CDR3: CASSLLGNTIYF. DNA of the CDR3: TGTGCCAGCAGCTTGTTAGGAAACACCATATATTTT. The full variable domain, in which reference TRBV5-4 and TRBJ1-3 provide the parts outside the CDR3, is ETGVTQSPTHLIKTRGQQVTLRCSSQSGHNTVSWYQQALGQGPQFIFQYYREEENGRGNFPPRFSGLQFPNYSSELNVNALELDDSALYLCASSLLGNTIYFGEGSWLTVV.

The chain links TRBV2 to TRBJ1-5, with D tentatively TRBD1 (5 bases). The CDR3 is 13 residues long. Trimming pared 7 bases from V and 3 bases from J, leaving 10 bases between. CDR1 is SNHLY and CDR2 is FYNNEI in the germline V gene. The CDR3 nucleotides are TGTGCCAGCACGGCAGGGAACAATCAGCCCCAGCATTTT. This gives the protein CASTAGNNQPQHF. Full variable domain (outside the CDR3, taken from reference TRBV2 and TRBJ1-5): EPEVTQTPSHQVTQMGQEVILRCVPISNHLYFYWYRQILGQKVEFLVSFYNNEISEKSEIFDDQFSVERPDGSNFTLKIRSTKLEDSAMYFCASTAGNNQPQHFGDGTRLSIL.

The chain joins TRBV16 to TRBJ1-4, with 7 bases identical to TRBD1. V shed 3 bases, J shed 3 bases, and the junction held 1 base outside the gene matches. This CDR3 has 14 amino acids. Germline assignment: CDR1 KGHSY and CDR2 FQNENV. Here the CDR3 reads CASSHGTANEKLFF. The CDR3 nucleotides read TGTGCCAGCAGCCACGGGACAGCTAATGAAAAACTGTTTTTT.